What follows are 9 T cell receptor beta chains derived from one specimen sequenced in a study of CD8+ T cells in alopecia areata. Once RNA had been extracted, it was reverse transcribed into cDNA to act as the sequencing template. Produced via immunoSEQ multiplex PCR; TCRdb's table is partial and in-frame only. The table records over 100,000 clones, approximately 49% of them present only once. This material consisted of CD8+ T cells sorted from blood, taken at week 0. These receptors all come from a human donor with alopecia areata.

The V and J genes are TRBV4-1 and TRBJ1-4; 7 nucleotides align to TRBD1. From germline, CDR1 is MGHRA and CDR2 YSYEKL. The J segment lost 4 bases and the V segment lost 1 base, leaving 12 bases of the junction unmatched. The CDR3 is 18 amino acids. This CDR3 reads CASSQVGLRGQFNEKLFF. The DNA of the CDR3 is TGCGCCAGCAGCCAAGTGGGTCTCCGGGGACAGTTTAATGAAAAACTGTTTTTT.

This clone was observed a few times. The chain uses TRBV5-6 and TRBJ2-5, with D tentatively TRBD1 or TRBD2 (5 bases each). CDR3 length: 14 amino acids. The germline CDR1 and CDR2 sequences are SGHDT and YYEEEE. Trimming cost V 7 bases and J 1 base, with 14 bases left between them. CDR3 sequence reads: CASRDGEFQETQYF. CDR3 coding DNA: TGTGCCAGCCGGGACGGGGAATTCCAAGAGACCCAGTACTTC.

This clone was recorded a few times. This rearrangement joins TRBV7-9 to TRBJ1-1; D may be TRBD1 (5 bases). V lost 2 bases and J lost 0, with 10 bases in between. Germline assignment: CDR1 SEHNR and CDR2 FQNEAQ (reference sequence). CDR3 size: 15 residues. The CDR3 nucleotides are TGTGCCAGCAGCTTAAATCGGGGCGTGAACACTGAAGCTTTCTTT. Protein sequence: CASSLNRGVNTEAFF.

The genes are TRBV15 and TRBJ2-3; D unclear. CDR1 and CDR2 from the germline V gene are LNHNV and YYDKDF (reference sequence). There are 12 residues in the CDR3. Trimming pared 1 base from V and 2 bases from J, leaving 1 base between. CDR3 DNA sequence: TGTGCCACCAGCAGAGCCACAGATACGCAGTATTTT. Translating it yields CATSRATDTQYF. Full variable domain (rest looked up from reference TRBV15 and TRBJ2-3): DAMVIQNPRYQVTQFGKPVTLSCSQTLNHNVMYWYQQKSSQAPKLLFHYYDKDFNNEADTPDNFQSRRPNTSFCFLDIRSPGLGDTAMYLCATSRATDTQYFGPGTRLTVL.

This clone was counted only a few times. CDR3 region: CASGPGGRPDTDTQYF. The DNA of the CDR3 is TGTGCTAGTGGCCCGGGCGGTCGGCCGGACACAGATACGCAGTATTTT. The genes are TRBV12-5 and TRBJ2-3; D is undetermined. V was clipped by 6 bases and J by 2 bases, with 18 bases between them. The CDR3 sequence is 16 residues long. CDR1 is LGHNT and CDR2 is FRNRAP in the germline V gene. The full variable domain, completed using reference TRBV12-5 and TRBJ2-3, is DARVTQTPRHKVTEMGQEVTMRCQPILGHNTVFWYRQTMMQGLELLAYFRNRAPLDDSGMPKDRFSAEMPDATLATLKIQPSEPRDSAVYFCASGPGGRPDTDTQYFGPGTRLTVL.

The chain employs TRBV25-1 and TRBJ1-5; TRBD1 might be the D (6 bases). Germline V gene lookup returns CDR1 MGHDK and CDR2 SYGVNS. V was clipped by 3 bases and J by 4 bases, with 16 bases between them. The CDR3 covers 16 residues. The CDR3 loop is CASSDHRTAANQPQHF. The DNA for the CDR3 is TGTGCCAGCAGTGATCATAGGACAGCGGCGAATCAGCCCCAGCATTTT.

The chain joins TRBV29-1 to TRBJ1-1; possibly TRBD1 for D (6 bases). The CDR3 has 11 amino acids. Germline CDR1 is SQVTM and CDR2 is ANQGSEA. Trimming cost V 6 bases and J 8 bases, with 13 bases left between them. Here the CDR3 reads CSVARRGEAFF. As DNA, the CDR3 is TGCAGCGTAGCACGCAGGGGCGAAGCTTTCTTT.

The V gene is TRBV6-5, the J gene TRBJ2-3, with unresolved D. The CDR3 contains 12 residues. Looked up from germline, CDR1 is MNHEY and CDR2 is SVGAGI. The V gene lost 2 bases and the J gene lost 5 bases, with 5 bases spanning the gap. The chain's CDR3 is CASSYEGDTQYF. The CDR3 DNA is TGTGCCAGCAGTTACGAAGGAGATACGCAGTATTTT.

This clone was counted a few times. The rearrangement links TRBV10-1 to TRBJ2-7, with 8 bases identical to TRBD2. The germline gives CDR1 WNHNN, CDR2 SYGVQD (reference sequence). V lost 4 bases, J lost 3 bases, and 5 bases stayed unmatched. The CDR3 has 14 amino acids. CDR3 sequence (DNA): TGCGCCAGCAGTGCGAGCGGGGGTAGCTACGAGCAGTACTTC. This encodes CASSASGGSYEQYF.